Each of the 20 T cell receptor beta chains below was sequenced from the same sample in a study of Graves' ophthalmopathy and Graves' hyperthyroidism. As the template, RNA transcripts were used to amplify TCR beta CDR3 regions. The library came from an HTBI-primed first-round RT-PCR and a second-round multiplex PCR. TCRdb re-called the multiplex PCR reads through MiXCR, storing one row per CDR3 protein. Of a few hundred thousand distinct CDR3 sequences listed, roughly a sixth were seen once; the top ten hold about 12%. Material: peripheral blood. All receptors derive from an adult man with Graves' ophthalmopathy.

In regard to this clonotype: A much larger clone differs from this one at a single base, so this may be a read error. The V and J genes are TRBV5-1 and TRBJ1-1; D unresolved. Germline loops: CDR1 SGHRS, CDR2 YFSETQ. The CDR3 sequence is 15 residues long. The V and J ends lost 0 bases and 5 bases respectively, with 14 bases between them. CDR3 in amino acids: CASSLGGELGTEAFF. For the CDR3, the DNA is TGCGCCAGCAGCTTGGGTGGGGAGCTAGGAACTGAAGCTTTCTTT.

This clonotype came up many times. The V gene is TRBV4-1, the J gene TRBJ1-5; D call uncertain. V was clipped by 1 base and J by 4 bases, with 8 bases between them. Per germline, CDR1 MGHRA and CDR2 YSYEKL. The CDR3 totals 14 residues. The CDR3: CASSQGELNQPQHF. CDR3 nucleotides: TGCGCCAGCAGCCAAGGGGAACTAAATCAGCCCCAGCATTTT.

This clonotype came up many times. This sequence joins TRBV19 and TRBJ2-7; D remains unclear. Germline V gene sequence: CDR1 LNHDA, CDR2 SQIVND (reference sequence). The CDR3 sequence is 13 residues long. Deletions cut 8 bases from V and 3 bases from J, with 14 bases between. The CDR3 region is CASSAETRYEQYF. As DNA, the CDR3 is TGTGCCAGTTCGGCGGAGACTCGCTACGAGCAGTACTTC. The whole variable domain, remainder taken from reference TRBV19 and TRBJ2-7, is DGGITQSPKYLFRKEGQNVTLSCEQNLNHDAMYWYRQDPGQGLRLIYYSQIVNDFQKGDIAEGYSVSREKKESFPLTVTSAQKNPTAFYLCASSAETRYEQYFGPGTRLTVT.

This clonotype was detected ten times or more. The chain joins TRBV12-3 or TRBV12-4 to TRBJ1-5; D is unclear. Trimming shortened V by 5 bases and J by 11 bases, and 22 bases separated the two germline ends. This CDR3 has 15 amino acids. CDR3 residues: CASSRTGRLMEAQHF. In DNA, the CDR3 is TGTGCCAGCAGTCGAACGGGCCGCCTCATGGAGGCCCAGCATTTT.

This clonotype was seen ten or more times. V is TRBV6-4 and J is TRBJ1-2, with TRBD1 identical over 11 bases. J gave up 1 base and V 5 bases, and 9 bases lay outside the gene matches. There are 17 residues in the CDR3. Germline lookup yields CDR1 MRHNA and CDR2 SNTAGT. The CDR3 loop reads CASSPRTGGLLNYGYTF. For the CDR3, the DNA is TGTGCCAGCAGTCCCCGGACAGGGGGCCTTCTTAACTATGGCTACACCTTC.

This sequence joins TRBV11-2 and TRBJ2-7; either TRBD1 or TRBD2 may supply D (5 bases each). Germline V gene lookup returns CDR1 SGHAT and CDR2 FQNNGV. The V gene lost 1 base and the J gene lost 3 bases, with 16 bases spanning the gap. The CDR3 is made up of 16 amino acids. Written as DNA, the CDR3 is TGTGCCAGCAGCTTAGTCCCCGGGACCGCTGTCTACGAGCAGTACTTC. As protein: CASSLVPGTAVYEQYF.

The V and J genes are TRBV28 and TRBJ1-5; D gene unclear. V lost 6 bases and J lost 2, with 17 bases in between. This CDR3 has 16 residues. CDR1 is MDHEN, CDR2 SYDVKM, per germline. The CDR3 spells CASRTSQRGGNQPQHF. The CDR3 DNA is TGTGCCAGCAGAACGTCCCAGCGTGGGGGCAATCAGCCCCAGCATTTT. The full variable domain, with the rest looked up from reference TRBV28 and TRBJ1-5, is DVKVTQSSRYLVKRTGEKVFLECVQDMDHENMFWYRQDPGLGLRLIYFSYDVKMKEKGDIPEGYSVSREKKERFSLILESASTNQTSMYLCASRTSQRGGNQPQHFGDGTRLSIL.

This clonotype was observed many times. The chain is built from TRBV7-2 and TRBJ1-5, with D unclear. CDR3 size: 14 residues. Trimming stripped 3 bases from V and 6 bases from J, with 12 bases between. Germline values: CDR1 SGHTA, CDR2 FQGNSA. CDR3 sequence reads: CASSLSNSAQPQHF. The CDR3 region has the DNA TGTGCCAGCAGCTTGTCTAATTCAGCTCAGCCCCAGCATTTT.

The chain uses TRBV4-2 and TRBJ2-7, with 10 bases identical to TRBD2. The CDR3 extends over 15 amino acids. The J segment lost 4 bases and the V segment lost 1 base, leaving 4 bases of the junction unmatched. CDR1 and CDR2 (germline): LGHNA, YNFKEQ. CDR3 nucleotide sequence: TGTGCCAGCAGCCAAGTTCCGGGACTAGCGTACGAGCAGTACTTC. Translation gives CASSQVPGLAYEQYF.

This clonotype was seen repeatedly, ten times or more. CDR3 nucleotide sequence: TGTGCCAGTAGTATATCCCCGAACACCGGGGAGCTGTTTTTT. This codes for CASSISPNTGELFF. V is TRBV19 and J is TRBJ2-2; no definite D call. Germline-derived CDR1 and CDR2 are LNHDA and SQIVND (reference sequence). The length of the CDR3 is 14 residues. Trimming pared 2 bases from V and 0 bases from J, leaving 4 bases between.

In its sample, this clonotype was seen many times. The chain carries TRBV6-5 and TRBJ1-6; D call uncertain. V gave up 2 bases and J gave up 5 bases, with 16 bases separating them. The V gene's germline CDR1 is MNHEY and CDR2 SVGAGI. This CDR3 comprises 17 residues. The CDR3, as DNA: TGTGCCAGCAGTTACAGGGAGGTGTCGGCAGATAATTCACCCCTCCACTTT. Protein product: CASSYREVSADNSPLHF.

This clonotype came up many times. The rearrangement uses TRBV7-2 and TRBJ2-7; D unresolved. V gave up 5 bases and J gave up 1 base, with 9 bases separating them. CDR1 and CDR2 from the germline V gene are SGHTA and FQGNSA. This CDR3 contains 13 residues. In nucleotides, the CDR3 is TGTGCCAGCAGCCGCCGCCCATCCTACGAGCAGTACTTC. Protein product: CASSRRPSYEQYF.

This chain connects TRBV7-2 to TRBJ2-7; no reliable D call. The V end was cut by 1 base, the J end by 1 base, with 8 bases between. CDR1 and CDR2 (germline): SGHTA, FQGNSA. The CDR3 covers 14 residues. This chain's CDR3 is CASSLEATSYEQYF. CDR3 DNA sequence: TGTGCCAGCAGCTTAGAAGCGACTTCCTACGAGCAGTACTTC.

This clonotype was recorded at least ten times. The CDR3 is CASSFRSLSPLHF. CDR3 DNA: TGTGCCAGCAGCTTTCGGTCCCTGTCGCCCCTCCACTTT. This chain joins TRBV14 and TRBJ1-6; D uncertain. V dropped 5 bases and J dropped 13 bases, with 15 bases sitting between them. The CDR3 contains 13 residues. CDR1 is SGHDN and CDR2 is FVKESK in the germline V gene.

This clonotype appeared many times. The chain employs TRBV5-1 and TRBJ1-1; 10 bases are a match to TRBD1. From germline, CDR1 is SGHRS and CDR2 YFSETQ. CDR3 length equals 14 residues. V lost 0 bases, J lost 5 bases, and 1 base stayed unmatched. CDR3 coding DNA: TGCGCCAGCAGCTTGGGACAGGGGGCAACTGAAGCTTTCTTT. Translating it yields CASSLGQGATEAFF.

This clonotype was counted at least ten times. Here the CDR3 reads CASSFGSAEETQYF. In DNA form, the CDR3 reads TGCGCCAGCAGCTTCGGGTCAGCGGAAGAGACCCAGTACTTC. The chain has TRBV5-1 and TRBJ2-5; D possibly corresponds to TRBD2 (5 bases). This CDR3 has 14 residues. Germline V gives CDR1 SGHRS, CDR2 YFSETQ. Trimming removed 2 bases from V and 3 bases from J, with 11 bases in between.

The table lists this clonotype with many counts. This sequence joins TRBV24-1 and TRBJ1-5; 7 nucleotides agree with TRBD1. The CDR3 loop spans 18 amino acids. Per the germline V gene, CDR1 is KGHDR and CDR2 is SFDVKD. Trimming cost V 4 bases and J 5 bases; bases outside gene matches: 16. DNA of the CDR3: TGTGCCACCAGTGAGCCAGGGGGGCTCTTCTATGACGATCAGCCCCAGCATTTT. Amino acid sequence: CATSEPGGLFYDDQPQHF.

This clonotype occurred many times. The chain couples TRBV7-8 to TRBJ2-7, with TRBD2 matching over 9 bases. Per the germline V gene, CDR1 is SGHVS and CDR2 is FQNEAQ. The CDR3 runs 15 residues. V shed 1 base and J 7 bases; nucleotides not matched to a gene: 8. CDR3 nucleotides: TGTGCCAGCAGCTTAGTTGCGGGAGGGCCGGGGGAGCAGTACTTC. This gives the protein CASSLVAGGPGEQYF.

Regarding this clonotype: The junction and the germline gene differ at one end; a read error may be behind it. The chain is built from TRBV6-1 and TRBJ1-6, with unresolved D. Per the germline V gene, CDR1 is MNHNS and CDR2 is SASEGT. This CDR3 has 11 amino acids. The CDR3 loop reads CSSRAGKTHHF. The CDR3 region has the DNA TGTTCCAGCAGAGCCGGAAAAACCCATCACTTT.

This clonotype was seen many times. CDR3 residues: CAWKVSGGAHYEQYF. The CDR3 region has the DNA TGTGCCTGGAAGGTTAGCGGGGGAGCCCACTACGAGCAGTACTTC. The chain uses TRBV30 and TRBJ2-7; TRBD2 agrees at 9 bases. The J segment lost 3 bases and the V segment lost 4 bases, leaving 10 bases of the junction unmatched. Germline V CDR1 and CDR2: GTSNPN, SVGIG (reference sequence). This CDR3 has 15 residues.